The TCR beta chain under discussion was sequenced for a study of beta chain features in type 1 diabetes. Study conclusions and caveats: More deletions and fewer insertions at VDJ junctions were found in patients with type 1 diabetes.

This clone appeared many times. What it binds is not known. Expressed TCRB transcripts got sequenced, as all isolated RNA was reverse transcribed. About 4 million reads was the average for naive, central memory and regulatory T cell samples. The table came from immunoSEQ multiplex PCR; TCRdb's copy has only in-frame clones and leaves some out. The repertoire includes 150,000 to 190,000 clones, over 8.5% of them detected once, and about 2.1% sits in the top ten. Input material: central memory CD4+ T cells from blood. This clonotype was sampled from a man aged 18 to 30 in good health.

CDR3 region: CASDKGGADTQYF. The CDR3 region has the DNA TGTGCCAGTGACAAGGGAGGGGCAGATACGCAGTATTTT. The rearrangement uses TRBV2 and TRBJ2-3, with 7 bases identical to TRBD2. V gave up 9 bases and J gave up 4 bases; unmatched junction bases: 7. CDR1 is SNHLY, CDR2 FYNNEI, per germline. There are 13 residues in the CDR3.